The rows below give T cell receptor beta chains drawn from one sample of a study of blood T cells in healthy people across ages. TCRdb re-called the 5' RACE reads through MiXCR, storing one row per CDR3 protein. The repertoire holds 780,000 or so distinct CDR3 sequences, about 25% seen once, with 3% to 4.5% in the top ten. This same sample was also taken into another study, of T cells of mothers and their children.

The sequenced material came from blood. Every receptor here comes from a boy between 10 and 17 years old in good health. CDR3s include the opening cysteine and the closing phenylalanine or tryptophan. Clone size appears in some rows only: once, few, many, or a class for an expanded clone.

size: NA
J: TRBJ1-3
V: TRBV10-3
CDR3: CAISESGSGNTIYF

size: NA
J: TRBJ2-6
V: TRBV28
CDR3: CASSPPLGGSEWANVLTF

size: NA
J: TRBJ2-7
V: TRBV2
CDR3: CASSGPPQYF

size: NA
J: TRBJ2-1
V: TRBV5-1
CDR3: CASSPGVGSSYNEQFF

size: NA
J: TRBJ1-2
V: TRBV6-5
CDR3: CASRTGPQGGYTF

size: NA
J: TRBJ2-1
V: TRBV4-2
CDR3: CASSPVAGGPSNEQFF

size: NA
J: TRBJ2-3
V: TRBV5-1
CDR3: CASSLSGFEADTQYF

size: few
J: TRBJ1-2
V: TRBV20-1
CDR3: CSARDLNRIVYGYTF

size: NA
J: TRBJ2-5
V: TRBV5-1
CDR3: CASSLGNRRVFKETQYF

size: NA
J: NA
V: TRBV6-6
CDR3: CASSYVGANEQFF

size: NA
J: TRBJ2-7
V: TRBV12-5
CDR3: CASGLDRGYEQYF

size: NA
J: TRBJ2-5
V: TRBV18
CDR3: CASSPGLGGRDQYF

size: NA
J: TRBJ1-4
V: TRBV18
CDR3: CASSPRANERLFF

size: NA
J: TRBJ1-1
V: TRBV20-1
CDR3: CSAMRGQGLTEAFF

size: few
J: NA
V: TRBV7-9
CDR3: CASSSGLAGVNEQYF

size: few
J: TRBJ1-2
V: TRBV12-3/TRBV12-4
CDR3: CASSLVSTGRNYGYTF

size: few
J: TRBJ2-7
V: TRBV10-2
CDR3: CASTPAGGSYEQYF

size: few
J: NA
V: TRBV20-1
CDR3: CSAPRTGVAEQYF

size: once
J: TRBJ1-6
V: TRBV12-3/TRBV12-4
CDR3: CASSTNGNSPLHF

size: few
J: TRBJ1-2
V: TRBV6-2/TRBV6-3
CDR3: CASSYSPGLDYGYTF

size: few
J: TRBJ2-6
V: TRBV7-9
CDR3: CAGSQQPSGANVLTF

size: NA
J: TRBJ2-5
V: TRBV14
CDR3: CASSQDPETQYF

size: NA
J: TRBJ1-4
V: TRBV6-1
CDR3: CASSEGADTTNEKLFF

size: NA
J: TRBJ2-5
V: TRBV28
CDR3: CASSTDPRGGRQETQYF

size: few
J: TRBJ2-1
V: TRBV28
CDR3: CASSLWASGRAYEQFF

size: few
J: TRBJ1-2
V: TRBV15
CDR3: CATGYGNRDYGYTF

size: NA
J: TRBJ1-1
V: TRBV6-5
CDR3: CASSYGGTLNTEAFF